This T cell receptor beta chain stems from a study of blood T cell repertoires in COVID-19. Looking at the study overall: PBMCs, B-cell-depleted T cells, or T cells provided the cDNA or gDNA that made up the material.

This clone was seen more than once but under ten times. The CDR3 length is 11 residues. Trimming pared 6 bases from V and 3 bases from J, leaving 5 bases between. Germline CDR1 MNHEY, CDR2 SVGAGI. Clones were sequenced by immunoSEQ multiplex PCR, and TCRdb holds only the in-frame ones, with some missing. The repertoire holds 100,000 to 150,000 clones, with 70% to 75% as singletons. The chain combines TRBV6-5 with TRBJ1-1; D is ambiguous. The sample consisted of peripheral blood. The clonotype was recovered from a man aged 60 to 75 with acute or convalescent COVID-19. CDR3 residues: CASRVDTEAFF. As DNA, the CDR3 is TGTGCCAGCAGGGTAGACACTGAAGCTTTCTTT.